The rows below give T cell receptor beta chains drawn from one sample of a study of regulatory T cells in long-lasting Graves disease. Via MiXCR, TCRdb re-called the multiplex PCR reads, giving one row per CDR3 protein. The data contain about 470,000 distinct CDR3 sequences, 15% to 20% of them singletons. A further study also used this sample, focusing on T cells in Graves' hyperthyroidism and ophthalmopathy.

The material sequenced was peripheral blood mononuclear cells (PBMCs), taken at new diagnosis, from a patient treated with antithyroid drugs. The origin of the receptors is a man in his forties with Graves disease. Both conserved end residues are part of each CDR3. Each record gives: clone size, CDR3 length, J gene, D gene, V gene, CDR3 DNA, CDR3 protein. A D gene is named only where the DNA matches it firmly. A row's size may be missing; if present it is once, few, many or a size class.

.,13,TRBJ2-7,.,TRBV11-2,TGTGCCAGCAGCTTAGACAGGAATACGGAGCAGTACTTC,CASSLDRNTEQYF
.,17,TRBJ2-1,TRBD2,TRBV24-1,TGTGCCACCAGTGATTCTTATAGACTAGCGGGAGCTAGGGAGCAGTTCTTC,CATSDSYRLAGAREQFF
many,15,TRBJ2-3,.,TRBV5-1,TGCGCCAGCAGCTTGGAGTGGGGGGGCACAGATACGCAGTATTTT,CASSLEWGGTDTQYF
many,15,TRBJ2-7,TRBD2,TRBV3-1,TGTGCCAGCAGCCAAGATTGGGGACTAGACTACGAGCAGTACTTC,CASSQDWGLDYEQYF
many,15,TRBJ2-1,TRBD2,TRBV3-1,TGTGCCAGCAGCCAAGAACTAGCGGGTTACAATGAGCAGTTCTTC,CASSQELAGYNEQFF
many,15,TRBJ2-7,TRBD2,TRBV11-3,TGTGCCAGCAGCTTAGAGTGGACTAGCTCCTACGAGCAGTACTTC,CASSLEWTSSYEQYF
.,13,TRBJ2-1,.,TRBV4-2,TGTGCCAGCAGCCAAGATGGGGGGAATGAGCAGTTCTTC,CASSQDGGNEQFF
many,14,TRBJ1-3,.,TRBV18,TGTGCCAGCTCCCCGCCGGGGTCTGGAAACACCATATATTTT,CASSPPGSGNTIYF
many,12,TRBJ2-3,.,TRBV9,TGTGCCAGCAGCGTCCTAATGGATACGCAGTATTTT,CASSVLMDTQYF
many,14,TRBJ2-7,TRBD1,TRBV10-2,TGCGCCAGCAATGATAGGGACAGGGGGTTCGAGCAGTACTTC,CASNDRDRGFEQYF
many,14,TRBJ1-1,TRBD1,TRBV9,TGTGCCAGCAGCTTCGGACAGGGTGTCACTGAAGCTTTCTTT,CASSFGQGVTEAFF
many,18,TRBJ2-1,TRBD2,TRBV29-1,TGCAGCGTTGAATTCTGGACTAGCGGGGGGAGCTCCTACAATGAGCAGTTCTTC,CSVEFWTSGGSSYNEQFF
few,17,TRBJ2-2,TRBD2,TRBV20-1,TGCAGTGCACCGAGGCGCCTAGCGGGAGGGTCTGGCGGGGAGCTGTTTTTT,CSAPRRLAGGSGGELFF
few,11,TRBJ2-7,.,TRBV6-1,TGTGCCAGCGATAAGGCCTACGAGCAGTACTTC,CASDKAYEQYF
.,16,TRBJ1-6,.,TRBV4-1,TGTGCCAGCAGCCAAGAGTCCCTGGCTGAGGATTCACCCCTCCACTTT,CASSQESLAEDSPLHF